These 18 T cell receptor beta chains were all obtained from the same sample, sequenced in a study of T-cell reconstitution after alpha-beta-depleted transplantation in children. Molecular barcoding with unique molecular identifiers was used for the TCRbeta library. A single record per CDR3 protein comes from TCRdb applying MiXCR to the PCR reads. The table has about 32,000 distinct CDR3 sequences, 5% to 7% seen once. Their recognized antigens are unknown. Points from the study as a whole: About two months after transplant, alpha-beta T cells reportedly came from several hundred expanded graft clones.

The sample in question was peripheral blood, obtained 60 days after TCRalphabeta/CD19-depleted stem cell transplant. These receptors were obtained from a child younger than two who had a stem cell transplant for acute myeloid leukemia, so the T cells may come from the graft donor.

This clonotype was observed many times. V usage is TRBV6-2 or TRBV6-3 and J usage is TRBJ1-6, with a possible D match to TRBD1 (6 bases). V lost 8 bases to trimming and J lost 7 bases, with 12 bases between them. In germline, CDR1 is MNHEY, CDR2 SVGEGT. The CDR3 has 13 residues. The CDR3 DNA is TGTGCCAGCCGAGGGGGTCCCAATTCACCCCTCCACTTT. It yields the protein CASRGGPNSPLHF.

This clonotype was found many times. This sequence joins TRBV20-1 and TRBJ2-7; perhaps D is TRBD1 or TRBD2 (5 bases each). Germline CDR1 and CDR2: DFQATT and SNEGSKA (reference sequence). Deletions cut 5 bases from V and 3 bases from J, with 17 bases between. This CDR3 spans 14 amino acids. The CDR3 DNA follows: TGCAGTGCTCCCGGGACGCTTAATATCTACGAGCAGTACTTC. Translating it yields CSAPGTLNIYEQYF.

The table lists this clonotype with many counts. The J gene is TRBJ2-5, the V gene TRBV6-4, with TRBD2 matching 12 bases. The CDR3 runs 19 residues. CDR1 and CDR2 from the germline V gene are MRHNA and SNTAGT. The trim removed 10 bases at V and 4 bases at J, leaving 22 bases unmatched. CDR3 DNA: TGTGCCACGACAAGGAGGGACCTGACTAGCGGGGGCCTGGGAGAGACCCAGTACTTC. This codes for CATTRRDLTSGGLGETQYF.

This clonotype was picked up many times. The chain employs TRBV29-1 and TRBJ2-5, with D maybe TRBD1 (6 bases). Germline CDR1 and CDR2: SQVTM and ANQGSEA. The length of the CDR3 is 17 residues. Trimming left V 0 bases short and J 1 base short, with 18 bases between. CDR3: CSVEDLRDKDFQETQYF. CDR3 nucleotide sequence: TGCAGCGTTGAAGATCTTAGGGACAAGGATTTCCAAGAGACCCAGTACTTC.

The table lists this clonotype with many counts. The V call is TRBV12-3 or TRBV12-4, the J call TRBJ2-1; 10 bases are shared with TRBD2. The CDR3 has 14 residues. J gave up 9 bases and V 2 bases, and 4 bases lay outside the gene matches. The CDR3 DNA follows: TGTGCCAGCAGTTTAACTAGCGGGATGGGTGAGCAGTTCTTC. Protein product: CASSLTSGMGEQFF.

This clonotype was counted many times. The chain recombines TRBV28 with TRBJ1-1; D is unclear. V dropped 9 bases and J dropped 2 bases, with 10 bases sitting between them. Per germline, CDR1 MDHEN and CDR2 SYDVKM. The CDR3 totals 12 residues. CDR3 nucleotides: TGTGCCAGTGGTATCGTAAACACTGAAGCTTTCTTT. Amino acids: CASGIVNTEAFF.

This clonotype was counted ten times or more. The chain combines TRBV27 with TRBJ2-1; no clear D gene. This CDR3 is built from 14 residues. From germline, CDR1 is MNHEY and CDR2 SMNVEV (reference sequence). V lost 3 bases to trimming and J lost 6 bases, with 12 bases between them. The CDR3 DNA follows: TGTGCCAGCAGTTTGGTCGGTCACGGCAATGAGCAGTTCTTC. Amino acid sequence: CASSLVGHGNEQFF.

This clonotype was counted only a few times. The J gene is TRBJ2-1, the V gene TRBV9; TRBD2 aligns across 7 bases. V was pared by 4 bases and J by 12 bases, with 13 bases of the junction left unmatched. The CDR3 is 14 residues long. CDR1 and CDR2 (germline): SGDLS, YYNGEE. The CDR3 sequence: CASSPSGLRVGQFF. In DNA, the CDR3 is TGTGCCAGCAGCCCTAGCGGACTACGAGTGGGGCAGTTCTTC.

This clonotype has at least ten counts. The chain links TRBV25-1 to TRBJ2-7; D may match TRBD1 or TRBD2 (7 bases each). This CDR3 contains 14 residues. V dropped 0 bases and J dropped 4 bases, with 10 bases sitting between them. From germline, CDR1 is MGHDK and CDR2 SYGVNS. CDR3 DNA sequence: TGTGCCAGCAGTGAATACAGGGGGGGATACGAGCAGTACTTC. This encodes CASSEYRGGYEQYF.

This clonotype showed up many times. The chain is built from TRBV15 and TRBJ2-2, with no clear D. V was cut by 0 bases and J by 1 base, with 9 bases left in between. The CDR3 is made up of 16 amino acids. The germline V gene encodes CDR1 LNHNV and CDR2 YYDKDF (reference sequence). The CDR3 loop is CATSREGWENTGELFF. CDR3 bases: TGTGCCACCAGCAGAGAAGGGTGGGAGAACACCGGGGAGCTGTTTTTT.

This clonotype has a handful of counts. The chain employs TRBV5-1 and TRBJ2-5; D remains unclear. The CDR3 contains 14 residues. The germline V and J ends were trimmed by 4 bases and 1 base, with 11 bases remaining between them. Germline CDR1 is SGHRS and CDR2 is YFSETQ. CDR3 in amino acids: CASSAERPQETQYF. CDR3 nucleotides: TGCGCCAGCAGCGCCGAACGACCCCAAGAGACCCAGTACTTC.

This clonotype appeared many times. This chain joins TRBV3-1 and TRBJ2-7; D call uncertain. Germline V CDR1 and CDR2: LGHDT, YNNKEL (reference sequence). V shed 0 bases and J shed 6 bases, with 3 bases lying between them. The CDR3 has 11 amino acids. This CDR3 is CASSQDSEQYF. The DNA for the CDR3 is TGTGCCAGCAGCCAAGATTCCGAGCAGTACTTC.

This clonotype was counted ten times or more. The chain combines TRBV5-1 with TRBJ2-3, with D uncertain. This CDR3 has 14 amino acids. V lost 6 bases, J lost 5 bases, and 16 bases lay in between. The germline V gene has CDR1 SGHRS and CDR2 YFSETQ. The CDR3 nucleotides read TGCGCCAGCATCGCCCCGAAGAAAAAAGATACGCAGTATTTT. Amino acids: CASIAPKKKDTQYF.

This clonotype was seen ten or more times. The chain has TRBV12-3 or TRBV12-4 and TRBJ2-2; 7 nucleotides agree with TRBD2. V shed 7 bases, J shed 8 bases, and the junction held 7 bases outside the gene matches. The CDR3 is 13 amino acids. The CDR3 sequence is CASTRARGGELFF. CDR3 in DNA: TGTGCCAGCACCCGGGCGCGGGGGGGGGAGCTGTTTTTT.

The rearrangement links TRBV6-5 to TRBJ2-7, with 7 nucleotides matching TRBD1. This CDR3 has 14 amino acids. V trimming: 2 bases; J trimming: 4 bases; junction bases outside the gene matches: 5. Germline values: CDR1 MNHEY, CDR2 SVGAGI. The CDR3 is CASSYGTERYEQYF. The CDR3 nucleotides are TGTGCCAGCAGTTACGGGACAGAACGGTACGAGCAGTACTTC.

This clonotype was detected many times. This chain joins TRBV18 and TRBJ2-7; D is possibly TRBD1 or TRBD2 (5 bases each). The ends were cut back, 0 bases at V and 5 bases at J, with 17 bases in the middle. The CDR3 runs 16 residues. Germline CDR1 KGHSH, CDR2 LQKENI. CDR3 region: CASSPPFRGASDEQYF. The CDR3 DNA reads TGTGCCAGCTCACCACCGTTCAGAGGGGCCTCGGACGAGCAGTACTTC.

This clonotype was seen repeatedly, ten times or more. The chain carries TRBV7-9 and TRBJ2-7, with D perhaps TRBD1 or TRBD2 (5 bases each). The germline V gene has CDR1 SEHNR and CDR2 FQNEAQ (reference sequence). This CDR3 contains 15 residues. Trimming removed 5 bases at V and 7 bases at J, with 21 bases between. CDR3 amino acids: CASSTSGTAYSEQYF. CDR3 coding DNA: TGTGCCAGCAGCACTTCCGGGACGGCCTATTCAGAGCAGTACTTC.

This chain connects TRBV7-2 to TRBJ2-5, with D perhaps TRBD2 (7 bases). The V end was cut by 2 bases, the J end by 3 bases, with 13 bases between. Germline values: CDR1 SGHTA, CDR2 FQGNSA. CDR3 length: 15 amino acids. The CDR3 DNA reads TGTGCCAGCAGCTTAATGAGGGGGGGAGAAGAGACCCAGTACTTC. The encoded protein is CASSLMRGGEETQYF.